Sequencing of this TCR beta chain was carried out in a study of technical replicates of blood from several donors. Data came from immunoSEQ multiplex PCR; TCRdb stores just in-frame clones and leaves some out. The sample contains approximately 68,000 clones, 95% to 97% of which appear only once. Trimming cost V 6 bases and J 7 bases; bases outside gene matches: 10. Germline CDR1 and CDR2: MDHEN and SYDVKM. The CDR3 has 15 residues. This TCR derives from a human donor in good health. This rearrangement joins TRBV28 to TRBJ1-5; 9 bases are shared with TRBD1. Sequences were obtained from T cells isolated from PBMCs. This CDR3 is CASSSPGQGGQPQHF. CDR3 nucleotide sequence: TGTGCCAGCAGCTCTCCGGGACAGGGAGGACAGCCCCAGCATTTT. The full variable domain, completed using reference TRBV28 and TRBJ1-5, is DVKVTQSSRYLVKRTGEKVFLECVQDMDHENMFWYRQDPGLGLRLIYFSYDVKMKEKGDIPEGYSVSREKKERFSLILESASTNQTSMYLCASSSPGQGGQPQHFGDGTRLSIL.